This TCR beta chain was retrieved from a study of blood T cell repertoires in COVID-19. The wider study: Specimens from acute and convalescent COVID-19 originated in the United States, Italy and Spain.

The CDR3 loop spans 13 amino acids. V was pared by 8 bases and J by 2 bases, with 10 bases between. Germline V gives CDR1 LGHNA, CDR2 YNFKEQ. The table came from immunoSEQ multiplex PCR; TCRdb's copy has only in-frame clones and leaves some out. This sample has a few hundred thousand clones; around 90% occur once, and the top ten carry 0.95% to 1.5%. The specimen was peripheral blood. This TCR was recovered from a man aged 35 to 55 with acute or convalescent COVID-19. The chain has TRBV4-2 and TRBJ1-3; D uncertain. CDR3 region: CASAPVAGNTIYF. In DNA form, the CDR3 reads TGTGCCAGCGCCCCGGTGGCTGGAAACACCATATATTTT.